This TCR beta chain derives from a study of T-cell reconstitution after alpha-beta-depleted transplantation in children. This clonotype was recorded at least ten times. Its target is unknown. Study-wide results and caveats: The main origin of T-cell counts and diversity one year after transplant was newly produced T cells. The origin of high day-60 TCRbeta diversity in some patients lay in surviving recipient T cells and thymic progenitors. Expanded clones from the graft, numbering several hundred, reportedly supplied alpha-beta T cells about two months after transplant.

Construction of the TCRbeta library involved unique molecular identifiers. TCRdb fed the PCR reads into MiXCR, producing one record per CDR3 protein. This sample carries under 250,000 distinct CDR3 sequences, about 7% of them seen once, and the ten largest clones take less than 7%. This CDR3 contains 15 residues. The V segment lost 2 bases and the J segment 9 bases; nucleotides outside the gene matches: 7. In germline, CDR1 is MDHEN, CDR2 SYDVKM. The sequencing used PBMCs, collected before TCRalphabeta/CD19-depleted stem cell transplant. This chain joins TRBV28 and TRBJ1-4; 9 bases match TRBD1. The TCR was taken from a boy between 2 and 10 years old with acute lymphoblastic leukemia, due to receive a stem cell transplant. The CDR3 sequence: CASSLTGTGFKKLFF. CDR3 coding DNA: TGTGCCAGCAGTTTAACCGGGACAGGGTTTAAAAAACTGTTTTTT.